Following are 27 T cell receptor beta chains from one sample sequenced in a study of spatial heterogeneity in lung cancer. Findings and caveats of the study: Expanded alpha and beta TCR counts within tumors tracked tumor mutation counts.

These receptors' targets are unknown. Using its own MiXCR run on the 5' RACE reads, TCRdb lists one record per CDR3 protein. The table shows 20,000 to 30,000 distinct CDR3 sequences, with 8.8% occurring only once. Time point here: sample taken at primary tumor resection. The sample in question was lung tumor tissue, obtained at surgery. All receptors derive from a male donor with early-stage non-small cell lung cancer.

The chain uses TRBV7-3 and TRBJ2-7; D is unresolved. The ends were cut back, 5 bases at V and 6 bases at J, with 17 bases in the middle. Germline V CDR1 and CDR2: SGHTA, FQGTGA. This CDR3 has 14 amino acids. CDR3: CASSPRPILGEQYF. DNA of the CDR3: TGTGCCAGCAGCCCCAGGCCCATTCTTGGCGAGCAGTACTTC.

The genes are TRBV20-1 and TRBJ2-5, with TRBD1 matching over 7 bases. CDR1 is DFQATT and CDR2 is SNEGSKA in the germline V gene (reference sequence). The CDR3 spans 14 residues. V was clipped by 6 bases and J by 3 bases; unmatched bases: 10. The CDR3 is CSALGTVFKETQYF. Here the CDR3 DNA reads TGCAGTGCCCTGGGGACAGTGTTCAAAGAGACCCAGTACTTC.

The CDR3 nucleotides read TGTGCCAGCAGACGGGACAGCTCCTACGAGCAGTACTTC. It encodes CASRRDSSYEQYF. V usage is TRBV7-9 and J usage is TRBJ2-7, with TRBD1 matching over 7 bases. CDR3 size: 13 residues. CDR1 is SEHNR, CDR2 FQNEAQ, per germline (reference sequence). The V segment lost 6 bases and the J segment 0 bases; nucleotides outside the gene matches: 2.

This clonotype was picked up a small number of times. The CDR3 here is CASSLERGQPQHF. CDR3 nucleotide sequence: TGTGCCAGCTCACTGGAGAGGGGTCAGCCCCAGCATTTT. The chain employs TRBV18 and TRBJ1-5; D might be TRBD1 (5 bases). V shed 4 bases and J shed 6 bases, with 10 bases lying between them. The germline V gene has CDR1 KGHSH and CDR2 LQKENI. This CDR3 is built from 13 residues.

In nucleotides, the CDR3 is TGTGCCACCAGCAGATCGACAGGAGGCGATTCACCCCTCCACTTT. It is translated as CATSRSTGGDSPLHF. The chain links TRBV15 to TRBJ1-6, with D tentatively TRBD1 (6 bases). The germline V and J ends were trimmed by 2 bases and 8 bases, with 13 bases remaining between them. The CDR3 spans 15 residues. Germline V CDR1 and CDR2: LNHNV, YYDKDF (reference sequence).

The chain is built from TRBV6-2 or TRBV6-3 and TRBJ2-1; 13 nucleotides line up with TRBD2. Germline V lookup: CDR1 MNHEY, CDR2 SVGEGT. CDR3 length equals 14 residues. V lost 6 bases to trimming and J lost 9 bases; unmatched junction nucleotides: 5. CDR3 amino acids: CASSPTSGRAEQFF. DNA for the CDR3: TGTGCCAGCAGCCCTACTAGCGGGAGGGCTGAGCAGTTCTTC.

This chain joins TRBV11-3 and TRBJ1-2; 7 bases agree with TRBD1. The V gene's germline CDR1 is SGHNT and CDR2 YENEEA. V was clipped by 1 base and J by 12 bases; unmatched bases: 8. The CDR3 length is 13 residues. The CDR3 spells CASSLGVRGSHTF. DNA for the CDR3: TGTGCCAGCAGCTTAGGAGTCAGGGGGAGTCACACCTTC. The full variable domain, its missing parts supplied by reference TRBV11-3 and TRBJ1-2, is EAGVVQSPRYKIIEKKQPVAFWCNPISGHNTLYWYLQNLGQGPELLIRYENEEAVDDSQLPKDRFSAERLKGVDSTLKIQPAELGDSAVYLCASSLGVRGSHTFGSGTRLTVV.

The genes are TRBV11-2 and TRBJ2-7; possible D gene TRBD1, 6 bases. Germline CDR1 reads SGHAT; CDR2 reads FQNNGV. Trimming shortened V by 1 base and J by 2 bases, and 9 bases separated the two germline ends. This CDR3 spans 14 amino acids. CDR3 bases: TGTGCCAGCAGCTTAGGGACAGCAACCTACGAGCAGTACTTC. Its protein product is CASSLGTATYEQYF.

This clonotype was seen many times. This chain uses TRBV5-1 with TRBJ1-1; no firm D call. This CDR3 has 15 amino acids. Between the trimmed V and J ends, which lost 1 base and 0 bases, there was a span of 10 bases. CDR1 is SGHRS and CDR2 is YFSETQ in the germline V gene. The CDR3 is CASSLNAGLNTEAFF. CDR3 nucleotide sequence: TGCGCCAGCAGCTTGAATGCCGGCCTGAACACTGAAGCTTTCTTT.

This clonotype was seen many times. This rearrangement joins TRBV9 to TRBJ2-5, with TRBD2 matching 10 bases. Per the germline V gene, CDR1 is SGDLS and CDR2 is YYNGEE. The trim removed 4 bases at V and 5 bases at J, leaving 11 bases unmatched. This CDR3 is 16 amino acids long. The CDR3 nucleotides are TGTGCCAGCAGCTCAGGGGCTAGCGGGAGTGGGGAGACCCAGTACTTC. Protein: CASSSGASGSGETQYF.

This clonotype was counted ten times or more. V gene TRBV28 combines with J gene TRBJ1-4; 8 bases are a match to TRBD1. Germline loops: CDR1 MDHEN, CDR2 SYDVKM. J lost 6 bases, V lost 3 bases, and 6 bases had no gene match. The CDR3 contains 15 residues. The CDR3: CASSFYNRGDEKLFF. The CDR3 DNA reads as TGTGCCAGCAGTTTCTATAACAGGGGGGATGAAAAACTGTTTTTT.

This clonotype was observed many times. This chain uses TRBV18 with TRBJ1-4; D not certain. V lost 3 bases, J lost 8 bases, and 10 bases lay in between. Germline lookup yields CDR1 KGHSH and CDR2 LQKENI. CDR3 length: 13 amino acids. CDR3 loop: CASSPATREKLFF. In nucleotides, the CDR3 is TGTGCCAGCTCACCGGCTACACGGGAAAAACTGTTTTTT.

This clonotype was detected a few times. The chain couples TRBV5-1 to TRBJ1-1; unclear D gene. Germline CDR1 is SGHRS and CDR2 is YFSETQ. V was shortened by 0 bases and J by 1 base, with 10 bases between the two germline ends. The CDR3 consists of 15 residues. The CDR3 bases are TGCGCCAGCAGCTTGGCAGACTATAAGAACACTGAAGCTTTCTTT. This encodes CASSLADYKNTEAFF.

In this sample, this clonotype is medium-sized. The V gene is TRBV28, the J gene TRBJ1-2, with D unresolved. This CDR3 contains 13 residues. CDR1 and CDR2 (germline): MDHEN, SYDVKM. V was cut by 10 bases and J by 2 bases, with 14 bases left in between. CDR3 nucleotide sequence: TGTGCCACCAAAAATTCCTTAAACTATGGCTACACCTTC. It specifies CATKNSLNYGYTF.

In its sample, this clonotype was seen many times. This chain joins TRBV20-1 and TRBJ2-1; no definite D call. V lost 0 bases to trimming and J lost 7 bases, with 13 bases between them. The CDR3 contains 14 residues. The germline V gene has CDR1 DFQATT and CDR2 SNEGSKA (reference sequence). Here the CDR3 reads CSARDLSGRNEQFF. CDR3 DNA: TGCAGTGCTAGAGATCTATCCGGAAGGAATGAGCAGTTCTTC.

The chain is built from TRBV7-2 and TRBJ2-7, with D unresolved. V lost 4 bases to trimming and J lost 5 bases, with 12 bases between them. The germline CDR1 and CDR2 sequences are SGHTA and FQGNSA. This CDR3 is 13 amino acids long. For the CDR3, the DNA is TGTGCCAGCAGCTGGGCGGTAAGGGACGAGCAGTACTTC. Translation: CASSWAVRDEQYF.

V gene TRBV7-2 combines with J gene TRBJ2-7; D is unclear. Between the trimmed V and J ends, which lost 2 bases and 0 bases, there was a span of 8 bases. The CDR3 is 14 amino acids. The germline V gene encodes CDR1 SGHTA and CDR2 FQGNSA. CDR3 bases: TGTGCCAGCAGCTTACTACACAGCTCCTACGAGCAGTACTTC. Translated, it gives CASSLLHSSYEQYF.

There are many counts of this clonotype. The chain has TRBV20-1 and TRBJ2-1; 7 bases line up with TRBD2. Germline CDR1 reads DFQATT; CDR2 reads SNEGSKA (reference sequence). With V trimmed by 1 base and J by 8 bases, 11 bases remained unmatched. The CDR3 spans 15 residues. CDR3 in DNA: TGCAGTGCTAGAGTTGGGGGGGAGGCTACCGATGAGCAGTTCTTC. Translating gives CSARVGGEATDEQFF.

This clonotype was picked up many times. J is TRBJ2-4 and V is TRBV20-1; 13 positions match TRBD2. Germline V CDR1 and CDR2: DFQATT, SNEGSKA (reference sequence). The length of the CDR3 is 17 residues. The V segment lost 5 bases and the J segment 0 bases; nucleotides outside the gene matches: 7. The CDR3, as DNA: TGCAGTGCTTACAAGGGACTAGCGGGATTAGCCAAAAACATTCAGTACTTC. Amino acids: CSAYKGLAGLAKNIQYF.

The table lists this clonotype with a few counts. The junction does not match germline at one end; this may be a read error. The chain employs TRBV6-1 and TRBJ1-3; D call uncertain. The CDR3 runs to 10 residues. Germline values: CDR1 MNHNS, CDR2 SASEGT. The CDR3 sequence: CASSEFVWDF. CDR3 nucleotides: TGTGCCAGCAGTGAATTTGTCTGGGATTTT.

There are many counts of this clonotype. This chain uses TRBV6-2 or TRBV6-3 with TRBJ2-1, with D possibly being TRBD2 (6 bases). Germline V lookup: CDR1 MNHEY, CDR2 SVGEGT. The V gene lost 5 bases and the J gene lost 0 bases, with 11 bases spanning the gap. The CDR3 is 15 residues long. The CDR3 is CASSLERVSYNEQFF. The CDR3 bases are TGTGCCAGCAGTCTCGAGCGGGTCTCCTACAATGAGCAGTTCTTC.

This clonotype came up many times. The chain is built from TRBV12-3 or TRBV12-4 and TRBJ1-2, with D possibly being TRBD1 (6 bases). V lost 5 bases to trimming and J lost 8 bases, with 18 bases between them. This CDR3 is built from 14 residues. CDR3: CASSTHTGWAGYTF. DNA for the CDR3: TGTGCCAGCAGTACCCACACAGGGTGGGCGGGCTACACCTTC.

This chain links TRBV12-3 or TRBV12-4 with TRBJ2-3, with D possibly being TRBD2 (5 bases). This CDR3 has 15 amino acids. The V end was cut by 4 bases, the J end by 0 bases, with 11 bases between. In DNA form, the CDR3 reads TGTGCCAGCAGTTCTGGAGGATCTAGCACAGATACGCAGTATTTT. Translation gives CASSSGGSSTDTQYF.

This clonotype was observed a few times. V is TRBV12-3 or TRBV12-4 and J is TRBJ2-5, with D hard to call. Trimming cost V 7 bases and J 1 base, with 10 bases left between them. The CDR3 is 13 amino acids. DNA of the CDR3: TGTGCCAGCATTCAGGCTTCCCAAGAGACCCAGTACTTC. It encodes CASIQASQETQYF.

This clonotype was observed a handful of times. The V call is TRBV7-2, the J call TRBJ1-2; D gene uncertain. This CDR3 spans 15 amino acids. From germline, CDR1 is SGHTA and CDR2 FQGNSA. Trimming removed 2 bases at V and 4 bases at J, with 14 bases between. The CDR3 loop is CASSLTWSVGYGYTF. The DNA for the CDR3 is TGTGCCAGCAGCTTAACGTGGTCCGTTGGCTATGGCTACACCTTC.

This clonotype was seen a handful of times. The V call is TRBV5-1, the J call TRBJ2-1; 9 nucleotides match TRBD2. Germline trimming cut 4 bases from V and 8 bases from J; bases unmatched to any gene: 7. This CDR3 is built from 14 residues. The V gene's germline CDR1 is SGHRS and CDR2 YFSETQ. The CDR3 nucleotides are TGCGCCAGCAGCCGCGGGAGGGCCGAGGATGAGCAGTTCTTC. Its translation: CASSRGRAEDEQFF.

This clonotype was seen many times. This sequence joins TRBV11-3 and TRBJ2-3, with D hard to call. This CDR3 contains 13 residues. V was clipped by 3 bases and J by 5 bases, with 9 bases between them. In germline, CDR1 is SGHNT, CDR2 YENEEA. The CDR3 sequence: CASSFEAQDTQYF. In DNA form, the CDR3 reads TGTGCCAGCAGCTTTGAGGCTCAAGATACGCAGTATTTT.